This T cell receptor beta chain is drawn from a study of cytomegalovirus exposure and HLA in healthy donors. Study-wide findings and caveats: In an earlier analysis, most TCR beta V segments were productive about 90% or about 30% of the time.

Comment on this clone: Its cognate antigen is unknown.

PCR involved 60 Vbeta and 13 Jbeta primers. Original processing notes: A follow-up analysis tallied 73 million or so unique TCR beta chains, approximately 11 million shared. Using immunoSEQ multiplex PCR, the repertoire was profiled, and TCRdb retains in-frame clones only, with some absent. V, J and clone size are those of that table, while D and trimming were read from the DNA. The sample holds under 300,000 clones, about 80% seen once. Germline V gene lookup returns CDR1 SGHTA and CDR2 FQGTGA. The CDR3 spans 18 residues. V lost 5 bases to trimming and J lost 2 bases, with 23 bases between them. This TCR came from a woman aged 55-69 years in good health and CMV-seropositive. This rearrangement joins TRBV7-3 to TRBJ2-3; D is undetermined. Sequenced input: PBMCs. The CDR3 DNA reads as TGTGCCAGCAGCCCCCTCCCCACGACACGCACCCTCACAGATACGCAGTATTTT. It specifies CASSPLPTTRTLTDTQYF.